This T cell receptor (beta chain) is from a study of shared clonotypes between healthy human individuals. Per germline, CDR1 LNHDA and CDR2 SQIVND (reference sequence). V lost 9 bases, J lost 9 bases, and 14 bases stayed unmatched. The CDR3 contains 14 residues. TCRdb's table, derived via immunoSEQ multiplex PCR, lists solely in-frame clones and lacks some. The sample contains about 770,000 clones, over 60% of which appear only once. V gene TRBV19 combines with J gene TRBJ2-1, with TRBD1 matching over 7 bases. The clonotype comes from a woman aged 25-40 years in good health. Input material: memory CD4+ T cells sorted from blood. Subset: CD45RA-negative fraction. Written as DNA, the CDR3 is TGTGCCAGCACCCCAGGACAGGACACGGGTGAGCAGTTCTTC. It is translated as CASTPGQDTGEQFF. The whole variable domain, remainder taken from reference TRBV19 and TRBJ2-1, is DGGITQSPKYLFRKEGQNVTLSCEQNLNHDAMYWYRQDPGQGLRLIYYSQIVNDFQKGDIAEGYSVSREKKESFPLTVTSAQKNPTAFYLCASTPGQDTGEQFFGPGTRLTVL.